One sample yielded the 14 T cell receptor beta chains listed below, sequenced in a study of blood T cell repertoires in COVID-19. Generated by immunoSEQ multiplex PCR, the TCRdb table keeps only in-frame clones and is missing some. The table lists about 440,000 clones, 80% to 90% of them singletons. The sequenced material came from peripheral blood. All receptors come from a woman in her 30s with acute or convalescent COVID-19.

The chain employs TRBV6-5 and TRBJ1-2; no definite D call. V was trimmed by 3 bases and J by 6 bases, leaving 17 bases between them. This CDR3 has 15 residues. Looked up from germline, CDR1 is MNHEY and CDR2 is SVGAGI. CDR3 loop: CASSYLPLSGNGYTF. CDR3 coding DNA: TGTGCCAGCAGTTATCTGCCTCTTTCCGGGAATGGCTACACCTTC.

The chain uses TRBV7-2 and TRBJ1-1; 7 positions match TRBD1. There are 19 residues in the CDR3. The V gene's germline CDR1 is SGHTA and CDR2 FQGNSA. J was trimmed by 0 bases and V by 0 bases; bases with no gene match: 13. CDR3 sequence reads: CASSLAGFRDSFMNTEAFF. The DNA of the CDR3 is TGTGCCAGCAGCTTAGCGGGTTTCCGGGACAGCTTCATGAACACTGAAGCTTTCTTT.

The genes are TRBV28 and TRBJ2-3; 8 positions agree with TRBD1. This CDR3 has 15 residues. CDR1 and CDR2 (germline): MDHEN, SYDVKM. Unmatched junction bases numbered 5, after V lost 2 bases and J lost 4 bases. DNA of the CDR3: TGTGCCAGCAGTTTAAGGGACAGGACATCAGATACGCAGTATTTT. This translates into CASSLRDRTSDTQYF.

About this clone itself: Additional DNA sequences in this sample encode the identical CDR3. The CDR3: CASSLRESSYNEQFF. The CDR3 region has the DNA TGTGCCAGCAGTTTGAGGGAAAGCTCCTACAATGAGCAGTTCTTC. The genes are TRBV27 and TRBJ2-1; D perhaps matches TRBD2 (5 bases). Trimming took 3 bases from V and 0 from J, leaving 9 bases between them. Per the germline V gene, CDR1 is MNHEY and CDR2 is SMNVEV (reference sequence). The CDR3 is 15 residues long.

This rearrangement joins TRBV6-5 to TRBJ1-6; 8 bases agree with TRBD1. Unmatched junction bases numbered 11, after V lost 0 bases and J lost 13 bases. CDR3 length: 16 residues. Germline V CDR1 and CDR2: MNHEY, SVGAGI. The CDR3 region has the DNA TGTGCCAGCAGTTACTCGACAGGGGCAGGGAATGCCCCCCTCCACTTT. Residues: CASSYSTGAGNAPLHF.

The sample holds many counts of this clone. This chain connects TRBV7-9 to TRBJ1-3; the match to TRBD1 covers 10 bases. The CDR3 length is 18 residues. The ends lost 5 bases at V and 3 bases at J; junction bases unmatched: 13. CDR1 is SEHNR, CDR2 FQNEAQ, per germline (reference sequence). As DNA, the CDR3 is TGTGCCAGCAGCCACCTCAGGTGGACAGGGGGTGTTGGAAACACCATATATTTT. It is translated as CASSHLRWTGGVGNTIYF.

CDR3 residues: CASSTRPDRGMDIQYF. For the CDR3, the DNA is TGTGCCAGTAGTACACGCCCTGACAGGGGAATGGACATTCAGTACTTC. This chain links TRBV19 with TRBJ2-4; 8 bases align to TRBD1. CDR3 length: 16 amino acids. V shed 4 bases and J 8 bases; nucleotides not matched to a gene: 13. Germline V CDR1 and CDR2: LNHDA, SQIVND (reference sequence).

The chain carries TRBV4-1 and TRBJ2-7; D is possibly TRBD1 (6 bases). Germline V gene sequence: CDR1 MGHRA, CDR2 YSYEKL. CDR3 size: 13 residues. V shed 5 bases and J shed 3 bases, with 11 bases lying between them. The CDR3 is CASSAGTYYEQYF. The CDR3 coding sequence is TGCGCCAGCAGCGCCGGGACATACTACGAGCAGTACTTC.

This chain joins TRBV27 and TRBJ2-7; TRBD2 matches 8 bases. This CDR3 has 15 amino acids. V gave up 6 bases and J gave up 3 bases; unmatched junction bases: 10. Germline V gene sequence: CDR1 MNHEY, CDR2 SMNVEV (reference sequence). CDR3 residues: CASRGAGDSDYEQYF. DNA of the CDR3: TGTGCCAGCAGGGGAGCGGGGGACTCGGACTACGAGCAGTACTTC.

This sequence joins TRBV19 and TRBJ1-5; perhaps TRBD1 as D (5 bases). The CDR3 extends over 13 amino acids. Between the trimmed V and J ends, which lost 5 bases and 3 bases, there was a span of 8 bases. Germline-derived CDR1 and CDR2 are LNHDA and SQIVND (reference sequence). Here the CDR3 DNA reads TGTGCCAGTAGTGCGACAGACAATCAGCCCCAGCATTTT. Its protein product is CASSATDNQPQHF.

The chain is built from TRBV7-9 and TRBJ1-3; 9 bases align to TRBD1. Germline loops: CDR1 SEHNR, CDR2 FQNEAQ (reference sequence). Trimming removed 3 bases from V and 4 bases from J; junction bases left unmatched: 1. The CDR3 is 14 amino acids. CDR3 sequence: CASSLGTGGNTIYF. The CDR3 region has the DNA TGTGCCAGCAGCTTGGGGACAGGGGGAAACACCATATATTTT.

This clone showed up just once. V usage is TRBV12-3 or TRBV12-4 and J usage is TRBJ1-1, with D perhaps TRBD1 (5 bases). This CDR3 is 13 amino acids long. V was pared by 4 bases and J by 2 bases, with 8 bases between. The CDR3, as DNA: TGTGCCAGCAGTTGGGGGGGAAACACTGAAGCTTTCTTT. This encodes CASSWGGNTEAFF.

CDR3 nucleotide sequence: TGTGCCAGCAACCCTCCGGGACACCCAGGCGAGCAGTACTTC. This codes for CASNPPGHPGEQYF. V and J are TRBV6-5 and TRBJ2-7; tentative D call: TRBD1 (6 bases). CDR3 length: 14 amino acids. Trimming left V 7 bases short and J 6 bases short, with 19 bases between. The V gene's germline CDR1 is MNHEY and CDR2 SVGAGI.

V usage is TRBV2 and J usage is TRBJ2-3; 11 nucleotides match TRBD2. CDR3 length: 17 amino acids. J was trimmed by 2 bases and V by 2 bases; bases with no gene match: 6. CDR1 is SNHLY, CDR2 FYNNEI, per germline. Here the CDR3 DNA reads TGTGCCAGCAGTGAATCGAAGACTAGCGGGGTCACAGATACGCAGTATTTT. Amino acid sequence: CASSESKTSGVTDTQYF.